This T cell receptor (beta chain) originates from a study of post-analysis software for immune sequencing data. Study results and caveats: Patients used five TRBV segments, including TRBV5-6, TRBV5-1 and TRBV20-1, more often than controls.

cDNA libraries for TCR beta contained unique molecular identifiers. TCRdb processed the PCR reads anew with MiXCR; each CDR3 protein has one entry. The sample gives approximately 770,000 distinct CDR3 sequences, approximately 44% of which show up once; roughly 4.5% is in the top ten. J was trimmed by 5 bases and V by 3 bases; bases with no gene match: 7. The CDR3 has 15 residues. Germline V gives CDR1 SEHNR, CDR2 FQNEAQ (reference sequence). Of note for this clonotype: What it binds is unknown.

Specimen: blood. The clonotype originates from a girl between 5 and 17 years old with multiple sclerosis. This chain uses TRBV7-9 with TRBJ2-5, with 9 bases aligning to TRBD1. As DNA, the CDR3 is TGTGCCAGCAGCTTGAGACAGGGGGGTGAGGAGACCCAGTACTTC. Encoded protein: CASSLRQGGEETQYF. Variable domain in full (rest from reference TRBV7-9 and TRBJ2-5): DTGVSQNPRHKITKRGQNVTFRCDPISEHNRLYWYRQTLGQGPEFLTYFQNEAQLEKSRLLSDRFSAERPKGSFSTLEIQRTEQGDSAMYLCASSLRQGGEETQYFGPGTRLLVL.